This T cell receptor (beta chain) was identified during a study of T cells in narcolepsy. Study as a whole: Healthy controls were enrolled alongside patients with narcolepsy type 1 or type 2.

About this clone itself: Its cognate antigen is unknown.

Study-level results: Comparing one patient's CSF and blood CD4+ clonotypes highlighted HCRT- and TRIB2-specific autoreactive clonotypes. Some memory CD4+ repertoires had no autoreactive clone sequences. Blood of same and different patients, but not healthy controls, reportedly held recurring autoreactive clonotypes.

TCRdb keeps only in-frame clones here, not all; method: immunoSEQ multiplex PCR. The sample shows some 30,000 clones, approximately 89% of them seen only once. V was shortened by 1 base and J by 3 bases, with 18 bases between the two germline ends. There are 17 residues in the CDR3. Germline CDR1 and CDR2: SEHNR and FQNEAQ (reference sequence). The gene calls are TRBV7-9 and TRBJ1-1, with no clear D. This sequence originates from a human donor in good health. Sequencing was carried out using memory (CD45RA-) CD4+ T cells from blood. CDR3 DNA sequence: TGTGCCAGCAGCTTAGGAGGATACCCGATTAAGGACACTGAAGCTTTCTTT. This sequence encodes CASSLGGYPIKDTEAFF.